The rows below give T cell receptor beta chains drawn from one sample of a study. Via MiXCR, TCRdb re-called the RT-PCR reads, giving one row per CDR3 protein. The sample lists more than 600,000 distinct CDR3 sequences, 14% seen once, with about 3.9% in the top ten. Source material: memory CD4+ T cells from blood. The source of these receptors is a female donor in good health, serving as a healthy control. The CDR3 runs from the conserved cysteine through the conserved F or W. The D gene is left open where the match is weak. A row's size may be missing; if present it is once, few, many or a size class.

clone size	J gene	V gene	D gene	CDR3 protein	CDR3 DNA
many	TRBJ2-7	TRBV5-1	TRBD1	CASSLAPGGYEQYF	TGTGCCAGCAGCTTAGCGCCAGGGGGCTACGAGCAGTACTTC
many	TRBJ1-5	TRBV10-3	-	CAISESANQPQHF	TGTGCCATCAGTGAGTCGGCGAATCAGCCCCAGCATTTT
many	TRBJ2-2	TRBV10-3	TRBD1	CAISELGTGSTGELFF	TGTGCCATCAGTGAGCTCGGGACAGGGAGCACCGGGGAGCTGTTTTTT
-	TRBJ2-1	TRBV25-1	-	CASSSPTGTKQFF	TGTGCCAGCAGCTCCCCTACCGGGACGAAGCAGTTCTTC
many	TRBJ2-3	TRBV20-1	TRBD2	CSARRGLAGAADTQYF	TGCAGTGCTAGGCGGGGGCTAGCGGGAGCTGCAGATACGCAGTATTTT
many	TRBJ1-1	TRBV4-1	TRBD1	CASSQAWTGTENTEAFF	TGCGCCAGCAGCCAAGCCTGGACAGGGACCGAGAACACTGAAGCTTTCTTT
-	TRBJ1-1	TRBV5-1	-	CASSTTASNTEAFF	TGCGCCAGCAGTACGACAGCGAGCAACACTGAAGCTTTCTTT
-	TRBJ2-3	TRBV6-2/TRBV6-3	-	CASSGRAFLTDTQYF	TGTGCCAGCAGTGGGAGAGCTTTTTTGACAGATACGCAGTATTTT
few	TRBJ2-1	TRBV7-9	-	CASSLPRSQTVYNEQFF	TGTGCCAGCAGCCTTCCCCGAAGCCAGACCGTCTACAATGAGCAGTTCTTC
few	TRBJ1-5	TRBV12-3/TRBV12-4	-	CASKTLYSNQPQHF	TGTGCCAGCAAGACACTGTATAGCAATCAGCCCCAGCATTTT
few	TRBJ1-3	TRBV7-8	-	CASNNIYSGKLRGDSGNTIYF	TGTGCCAGCAACAATATATACTCGGGGAAACTTAGGGGAGACTCTGGAAACACCATATATTTT
-	TRBJ2-7	TRBV20-1	-	CSASFRSGGLDEQYF	TGCAGTGCTAGTTTTCGCTCGGGGGGCCTCGACGAGCAGTACTTC
-	TRBJ2-3	TRBV5-4	TRBD2	CASSQPGRVTDTQYF	TGTGCCAGCAGTCAACCGGGGAGGGTTACAGATACGCAGTATTTT
-	TRBJ2-7	TRBV12-3/TRBV12-4	-	CASSLYREGEQYF	TGTGCCAGCAGTTTGTATAGGGAAGGCGAGCAGTACTTC
many	TRBJ2-1	TRBV20-1	-	CSASPGFEQFF	TGCAGTGCAAGCCCAGGATTCGAGCAGTTCTTC
-	TRBJ1-1	TRBV4-3	-	CASSHRIGTEAFF	TGCGCCAGCAGCCACAGAATCGGGACTGAAGCTTTCTTT
-	TRBJ2-3	TRBV29-1	-	CSVEGDPRQEASTDTQYF	TGCAGCGTTGAAGGGGACCCCCGACAGGAGGCTAGCACAGATACGCAGTATTTT
-	TRBJ1-5	TRBV5-1	TRBD1	CASSLSPTGGAGNQPQHF	TGCGCCAGCAGCTTGTCACCGACAGGGGGCGCCGGAAATCAGCCCCAGCATTTT
-	TRBJ2-7	TRBV11-1	TRBD1	CASSKNPRTGISYEQYF	TGTGCCAGCAGCAAAAACCCGAGGACAGGGATATCCTACGAGCAGTACTTC
-	TRBJ2-7	TRBV7-9	TRBD1	CASSPLLGTATYEQYF	TGTGCCAGCAGCCCCCTTCTCGGGACAGCAACCTACGAGCAGTACTTC